A selection of T cell receptor beta chains follows, all from one sample in a study of vaccination effects on CD4 cells after COVID-19. Libraries were prepared by immunoSEQ multiplex PCR; TCRdb keeps only in-frame clonotypes and omits some of them. The sample consists of about 57,000 clones, just under 80% of them appearing once. No antigen has been identified for these receptors. The source was CD4+ T cells from PBMCs cultured without peptide, collected after COVID-19 vaccination. Receptor source: a human donor who received a COVID-19 vaccine. Both conserved end residues are part of each CDR3. D genes are given only for firm matches. Expanded clones are given a class, and other clones once, few, many or no size at all.

-	16	-	TRBJ2-1	TRBV11-2	TGTGCCAGCAGCTTGATTTGGCAGGGGGGCTACAATGAGCAGTTCTTC	CASSLIWQGGYNEQFF
-	13	-	TRBJ1-5	TRBV10-2	TGCGCCACTAGCGGAGGTTCTGGGCAGCCCCAGCATTTT	CATSGGSGQPQHF
-	17	TRBD1	TRBJ2-7	TRBV6-2/TRBV6-3	TGTGCCAGCAGTTACCTCATTGAGACAGGGGGAACCTACGAGCAGTACTTC	CASSYLIETGGTYEQYF
-	13	-	TRBJ1-6	TRBV7-9	TGTGCCAGCAGCTTATCGGGCGGTTCACCCCTCCACTTT	CASSLSGGSPLHF
-	13	-	TRBJ1-2	TRBV30	TGTGCCTGGAGTGCAAGGTCCGACTATGGCTACACCTTC	CAWSARSDYGYTF
-	14	-	TRBJ2-6	TRBV18	TGTGCCAGCTCACCAAGGGCTGGGGCCAACGTCCTGACTTTC	CASSPRAGANVLTF
-	17	-	TRBJ2-2	TRBV7-8	TGTGCCAGCAGCCAAGGAGGGCCAGCCCCAAGCACCGGGGAGCTGTTTTTT	CASSQGGPAPSTGELFF
-	15	-	TRBJ2-5	TRBV4-2	TGTGCCAGCAGCGGGGCGGGGAAAACACTAGAGACCCAGTACTTC	CASSGAGKTLETQYF
few	16	-	TRBJ1-3	TRBV3-1/TRBV3-2	TGTGCCAGCAGCCAAGGTAGTGGCAGCTCTGGAAACACCATATATTTT	CASSQGSGSSGNTIYF
once	14	-	TRBJ1-1	TRBV7-9	TGTGCCAGCAGGATTTATACAGAGAACACTGAAGCTTTCTTT	CASRIYTENTEAFF
-	17	-	TRBJ1-3	TRBV28	TGTGCCAGCACCCCCCCCAGTTGGAGAGCAAGAGGAAACACCATATATTTT	CASTPPSWRARGNTIYF
-	14	TRBD1	TRBJ2-2	TRBV18	TGTGCCAGCTCAGAGACACAGGGGACCGGGGAGCTGTTTTTT	CASSETQGTGELFF
-	16	-	TRBJ1-5	TRBV28	TGTGCCAGCAGTTTAACGGAGGGACGGAACCTTCAGCCCCAGCATTTT	CASSLTEGRNLQPQHF
-	16	TRBD1	TRBJ1-5	TRBV4-3	TGCGCCAGCAGCCAATCCAGGGGGCGTCTCGGTCAGCCCCAGCATTTT	CASSQSRGRLGQPQHF
-	14	-	TRBJ2-7	TRBV12-5	TGTGCTAGTGGGTCCCGGAGTGAGGGTGACGAGCAGTACTTC	CASGSRSEGDEQYF
-	15	TRBD1	TRBJ1-4	TRBV5-1	TGCGCCAGCAGCAGCCAGGGGGCAACTAATGAAAAACTGTTTTTT	CASSSQGATNEKLFF
-	15	-	TRBJ2-1	TRBV7-2	TGTGCCAGCAGCGGAGGGGAGTTTCGCTACAATGAGCAGTTCTTC	CASSGGEFRYNEQFF
-	13	-	TRBJ1-1	TRBV29-1	TGCAGCGTCCAAGGGCGGATGAACACTGAAGCTTTCTTT	CSVQGRMNTEAFF
few	14	TRBD1	TRBJ1-2	TRBV29-1	TGCAGCGTAGAATCCAGGGACAGGGGAGAAGGCTACACCTTC	CSVESRDRGEGYTF
-	16	-	TRBJ2-7	TRBV5-1	TGCGCCAGCAGCCCAACCGCGGGACCATCCGGTTACGAGCAGTACTTC	CASSPTAGPSGYEQYF
once	14	-	TRBJ1-1	TRBV5-1	TGCGCCAGCAGCTTGTGGGTGGCGAACACTGAAGCTTTCTTT	CASSLWVANTEAFF
-	16	-	TRBJ2-7	TRBV27	TGTGCCAGCAGTTTATCGAAGGGCTTTCATCCTTACGAGCAGTACTTC	CASSLSKGFHPYEQYF
-	17	-	TRBJ1-4	TRBV7-9	TGTGCCAGCAGCTTAGGCTGGGGGGCTGCAACTAATGAAAAACTGTTTTTT	CASSLGWGAATNEKLFF
-	16	-	TRBJ1-1	TRBV2	TGTGCCAGCAGTGGGGGTGTCGGGGAAATGAACACTGAAGCTTTCTTT	CASSGGVGEMNTEAFF
-	16	-	TRBJ1-3	TRBV7-2	TGTGCCAGCAGCACCCTGGGACGGAACTCTGGAAACACCATATATTTT	CASSTLGRNSGNTIYF
-	15	TRBD1	TRBJ2-7	TRBV28	TGTGCCAGCAGACACGGGACAGGGGATTTCTACGAGCAGTACTTC	CASRHGTGDFYEQYF
-	14	-	TRBJ1-3	TRBV9	TGTGCCAGCAGCTCGGGGGTCTCTGGAAACACCATATATTTT	CASSSGVSGNTIYF
-	14	-	TRBJ2-5	TRBV5-6	TGTGCCAGCAGCCCGGGGGGACAGGAGGAGACCCAGTACTTC	CASSPGGQEETQYF
few	15	-	TRBJ2-2	TRBV5-1	TGCGCCAGCAGCTTGAACAGTGCGAACACCGGGGAGCTGTTTTTT	CASSLNSANTGELFF
once	16	-	TRBJ1-2	TRBV27	TGTGCCAGCAGTCAACGCCCCGGGGGCGCGAACTATGGCTACACCTTC	CASSQRPGGANYGYTF
-	16	TRBD2	TRBJ2-5	TRBV4-1	TGCGCCAGCAGCCAGACCTCGACTAGCGGGCAAGAGACCCAGTACTTC	CASSQTSTSGQETQYF
-	14	-	TRBJ1-5	TRBV27	TGTGCCAGCAGTCCGTACGGGGGATATCAGCCCCAGCATTTT	CASSPYGGYQPQHF
-	12	-	TRBJ1-1	TRBV29-1	TGCAGCGTTGATCCACAGGGAGGGAGGGCTTTCTTT	CSVDPQGGRAFF